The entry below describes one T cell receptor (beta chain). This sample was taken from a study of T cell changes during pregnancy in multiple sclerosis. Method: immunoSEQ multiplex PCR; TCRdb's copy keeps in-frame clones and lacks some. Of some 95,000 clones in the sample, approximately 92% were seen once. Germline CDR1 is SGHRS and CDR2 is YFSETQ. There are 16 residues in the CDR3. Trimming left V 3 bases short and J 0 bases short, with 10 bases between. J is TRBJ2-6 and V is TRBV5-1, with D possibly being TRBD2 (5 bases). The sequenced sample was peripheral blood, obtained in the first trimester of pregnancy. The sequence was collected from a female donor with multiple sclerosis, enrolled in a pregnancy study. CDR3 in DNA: TGCGCCAGCAGCTCGGGAACCAGCTCTGGGGCCAACGTCCTGACTTTC. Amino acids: CASSSGTSSGANVLTF.